One and the same sample provided the 9 T cell receptor beta chains below, sequenced in a study of radiation and T cells in renal cell carcinoma. Profiling relied on immunoSEQ multiplex PCR, and the TCRdb table lists in-frame clones only, not all of them. This sample has 160,000 or so clones; 87% occur once, and the top ten carry over 10%. Noted time point: blood 2 weeks post-SBRT. The treatment: 15 Gy SBRT to primary tumor, nephrectomy 4 weeks later. The material was blood, obtained from a patient whose treatment included radiotherapy and nephrectomy. The receptors shown here come from a woman aged 45-59 years with renal cell carcinoma.

This sequence joins TRBV4-3 and TRBJ2-7; TRBD2 might be the D (7 bases). V dropped 1 base and J dropped 3 bases, with 13 bases sitting between them. The germline gives CDR1 LGHNA, CDR2 YSLEER. This CDR3 comprises 15 residues. CDR3: CASSQGRGAGYEQYF. The CDR3 DNA is TGCGCCAGCAGCCAAGGCCGGGGGGCCGGCTACGAGCAGTACTTC.

The rearrangement links TRBV30 to TRBJ1-3, with D unclear. Germline lookup yields CDR1 GTSNPN and CDR2 SVGIG (reference sequence). The CDR3 has 14 amino acids. The V end lost 0 bases, the J end lost 2 bases, and 8 bases lay between the germline ends. In DNA, the CDR3 is TGTGCCTGGAGTGTGACGCAGGCTGGAAACACCATATATTTT. Its protein product is CAWSVTQAGNTIYF.

This sequence joins TRBV13 and TRBJ2-5; tentatively, D is TRBD1 or TRBD2 (5 bases each). Trimming shortened V by 0 bases and J by 3 bases, and 14 bases separated the two germline ends. The CDR3 contains 16 residues. Germline assignment: CDR1 PRHDT and CDR2 FYEKMQ (reference sequence). CDR3 in DNA: TGTGCCAGCAGCTTAGGGGGGGTACTAGGTAAAGAGACCCAGTACTTC. Translating gives CASSLGGVLGKETQYF.

The chain is built from TRBV9 and TRBJ2-7; possible D gene TRBD1, 5 bases. The CDR3 has 14 residues. Germline lookup yields CDR1 SGDLS and CDR2 YYNGEE. V was cut by 1 base and J by 5 bases, with 13 bases left in between. The CDR3 coding sequence is TGTGCCAGCAGCGTATATGGGGCCGAGGACGAGCAGTACTTC. Translation: CASSVYGAEDEQYF.

This clone was picked up a small number of times. The chain carries TRBV29-1 and TRBJ1-1, with 12 bases identical to TRBD1. CDR3 length: 13 residues. Germline loops: CDR1 SQVTM, CDR2 ANQGSEA. The V gene end was trimmed by 4 bases and the J gene end by 5 bases; junction bases not matched to a gene: 2. The CDR3 nucleotides read TGCAGCGTTGGGGACAGGGGGCAAACTGAAGCTTTCTTT. Protein product: CSVGDRGQTEAFF.

The chain joins TRBV19 to TRBJ1-5; a weak D match, TRBD1 (5 bases). V lost 3 bases, J lost 6 bases, and 12 bases lay in between. CDR1 is LNHDA, CDR2 SQIVND, per germline (reference sequence). CDR3 length: 14 amino acids. The CDR3 sequence: CASSMARAGQPQHF. The CDR3 nucleotides are TGTGCCAGTAGTATGGCCAGGGCGGGTCAGCCCCAGCATTTT.

The J gene is TRBJ2-2, the V gene TRBV7-9; 9 bases are a match to TRBD1. V was clipped by 2 bases and J by 6 bases; unmatched bases: 4. The CDR3 covers 15 residues. Per the germline V gene, CDR1 is SEHNR and CDR2 is FQNEAQ (reference sequence). CDR3 sequence: CASSLRTGAPGELFF. CDR3 DNA sequence: TGTGCCAGCAGCTTAAGGACAGGGGCCCCCGGGGAGCTGTTTTTT.

V is TRBV7-9 and J is TRBJ1-2, with D perhaps TRBD1 (6 bases). Trimming removed 5 bases from V and 4 bases from J, with 14 bases in between. Germline V lookup: CDR1 SEHNR, CDR2 FQNEAQ (reference sequence). This CDR3 contains 14 residues. CDR3 DNA: TGTGCCAGCAGCCGATCGGACAGTTCCTATGGCTACACCTTC. Residues: CASSRSDSSYGYTF.

The rearrangement joins TRBV7-8 to TRBJ1-2; D may be TRBD1 (6 bases). The length of the CDR3 is 15 residues. V lost 5 bases, J lost 0 bases, and 13 bases lay in between. Germline V gene data show CDR1 as SGHVS and CDR2 as FQNEAQ. The CDR3 reads CASSQGRDPNYGYTF. In DNA, the CDR3 is TGTGCCAGCAGCCAGGGGCGCGATCCTAACTATGGCTACACCTTC.